Listed below are T cell receptor beta chains from one sample, sequenced in a study of blood T cell repertoires in COVID-19. The assay was immunoSEQ multiplex PCR, and TCRdb's table has in-frame clones only and misses some. The table records a few hundred thousand clones, about nine tenths of them present only once. Sequenced input: peripheral blood. These receptors were taken from a man over 45 with active or convalescent COVID-19. CDR3s include the opening cysteine and the closing phenylalanine or tryptophan. A D gene is named only where the DNA matches it firmly. Some rows mark clone size as missing; the rest say once, few, many or name a class of expanded clone.

clone_size j_call d_call v_call cdr3_aa cdr3_nt
NA TRBJ2-1 TRBD2 TRBV27 CASSSAGVGYNEQFF TGTGCCAGCAGTTCAGCGGGAGTAGGTTACAATGAGCAGTTCTTC
few TRBJ2-1 TRBD2 TRBV5-6 CASSLGSETSSLNEQFF TGTGCCAGCAGTCTTGGGTCTGAGACTAGCTCCCTCAATGAGCAGTTCTTC
once TRBJ1-5 TRBD1 TRBV7-8 CASTGTGTQPQHF TGTGCCAGCACCGGGACAGGTACTCAGCCCCAGCATTTT
NA TRBJ1-6 NA TRBV7-9 CASSLSRGGSPLHF TGTGCCAGCAGCTTAAGCAGGGGTGGATCACCCCTCCACTTT
NA TRBJ2-2 TRBD1 TRBV4-1 CASSPGQGRTGELFF TGCGCCAGCAGCCCGGGACAGGGTCGTACCGGGGAGCTGTTTTTT
medium-sized TRBJ1-4 NA TRBV4-3 CASSQDIGQTGEKLFF TGCGCCAGCAGCCAAGATATCGGACAGACAGGTGAAAAACTGTTTTTT
NA TRBJ1-2 NA TRBV13 CASSYDRTNNYGYTF TGTGCCAGCAGCTACGACAGAACAAATAACTATGGCTACACCTTC
NA TRBJ1-3 TRBD1 TRBV28 CASSATGGAGNTIYF TGTGCCAGCAGTGCTACAGGGGGCGCTGGAAACACCATATATTTT
NA TRBJ2-5 NA TRBV7-2 CASSSQQGFGETQYF TGTGCCAGCAGCTCCCAGCAGGGGTTCGGGGAGACCCAGTACTTC
NA TRBJ2-1 NA TRBV5-1 CASSFMRDFTNEQFF TGCGCCAGCAGCTTCATGCGGGATTTCACTAATGAGCAGTTCTTC
NA TRBJ2-1 NA TRBV18 CASSPTRDSYNEQFF TGTGCCAGCTCACCGACGCGGGATTCCTACAATGAGCAGTTCTTC
NA TRBJ2-7 TRBD1 TRBV5-1 CASSLLQGANYEQYF TGCGCCAGCAGCTTACTACAGGGGGCCAACTACGAGCAGTACTTC
NA TRBJ2-7 TRBD2 TRBV11-2 CASSWEGFEQYF TGTGCCAGCTCTTGGGAGGGATTCGAGCAGTACTTC
NA TRBJ2-2 TRBD1 TRBV30 CAWNPGTGGHGELFF TGTGCCTGGAACCCCGGGACAGGGGGCCACGGGGAGCTGTTTTTT
NA TRBJ1-1 NA TRBV7-9 CASEGVTEAFF TGTGCCAGCGAAGGGGTCACTGAAGCTTTCTTT
NA TRBJ1-2 TRBD1 TRBV5-1 CASSLETGNRYTF TGCGCCAGCAGCTTGGAGACAGGGAATCGCTACACCTTC
NA TRBJ2-3 NA TRBV6-6 CASSYPQRSTDTQYF TGTGCCAGCAGTTACCCGCAGCGTAGCACAGATACGCAGTATTTT
once TRBJ2-6 TRBD2 TRBV19 CASSILAGGVSGANVLTF TGTGCCAGTAGTATACTAGCGGGAGGCGTCTCTGGGGCCAACGTCCTGACTTTC
NA TRBJ2-2 TRBD2 TRBV9 CASSVELAARTGELFF TGTGCCAGCAGCGTAGAGCTAGCGGCCCGCACCGGGGAGCTGTTTTTT
NA TRBJ1-2 NA TRBV3-1/TRBV3-2 CASRHAGFYTF TGTGCCAGCAGACATGCAGGGTTCTACACCTTC
NA TRBJ2-7 NA TRBV18 CASSPDAGVTYEQYF TGTGCCAGCTCACCCGATGCGGGCGTAACCTACGAGCAGTACTTC
NA TRBJ1-2 NA TRBV7-9 CASSLRGSGKDGYTF TGTGCCAGCAGCTTAAGGGGATCGGGTAAGGATGGCTACACCTTC
NA TRBJ2-2 TRBD1 TRBV24-1 CATSDPGQGAGELFF TGTGCCACCAGTGATCCCGGACAGGGGGCCGGGGAGCTGTTTTTT
NA TRBJ2-2 TRBD1 TRBV2 CASTPGDRGYTGELFF TGTGCCAGCACCCCGGGGGACAGGGGGTACACCGGGGAGCTGTTTTTT
once TRBJ2-3 NA TRBV7-6 CASSLNTGSTDTQYF TGTGCCAGCAGCTTAAATACAGGCAGCACAGATACGCAGTATTTT